This entry features one T cell receptor beta chain sequence. The entry originates in a study of blood T cell repertoires in COVID-19. Generated by immunoSEQ multiplex PCR, the TCRdb table keeps only in-frame clones and is missing some. This table holds hundreds of thousands of clones, about nine tenths found once. The sequenced sample consisted of PBMCs or T cells enriched from blood (not recorded which). This TCR came from a man aged 25 to 40 who had recovered from COVID-19.

In DNA form, the CDR3 reads TGTGCCAGCAGTTTAAGTGGCCGTACGGGCTACACCTTC. Residues: CASSLSGRTGYTF. This chain uses TRBV28 with TRBJ1-2; D unclear. The germline gives CDR1 MDHEN, CDR2 SYDVKM. The CDR3 has 13 amino acids. Trimming left V 2 bases short and J 8 bases short, with 12 bases between.